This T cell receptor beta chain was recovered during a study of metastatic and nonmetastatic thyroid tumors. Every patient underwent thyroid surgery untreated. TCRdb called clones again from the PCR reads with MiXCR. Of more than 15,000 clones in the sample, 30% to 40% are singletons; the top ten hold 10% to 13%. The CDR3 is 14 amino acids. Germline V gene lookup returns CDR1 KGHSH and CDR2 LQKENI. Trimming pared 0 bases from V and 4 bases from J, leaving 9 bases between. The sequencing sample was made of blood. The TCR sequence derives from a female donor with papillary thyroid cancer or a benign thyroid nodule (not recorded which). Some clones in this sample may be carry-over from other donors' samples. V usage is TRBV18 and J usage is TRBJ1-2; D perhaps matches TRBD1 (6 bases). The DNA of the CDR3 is TGTGCCAGCTCACCACCGTCCAGGGGCTATGGCTACACCTTC. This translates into CASSPPSRGYGYTF.